This TCR beta chain was documented in a study of T cell responses to AZD1222 COVID-19 vaccine. Clones were sequenced by immunoSEQ multiplex PCR, and TCRdb holds only the in-frame ones, with some missing. The repertoire holds about 160,000 clones, with about 92% as singletons. This CDR3 has 13 amino acids. The germline V gene has CDR1 KGHSH and CDR2 LQKENI. V lost 2 bases to trimming and J lost 2 bases, with 4 bases between them. The chain employs TRBV18 and TRBJ1-5; D remains unclear. The receptor was isolated from an adult in good health. The specimen was peripheral blood, collected on day 0 of MenACWY control vaccination. The CDR3, as DNA: TGTGCCAGCTCACCAGATGGCAATCAGCCCCAGCATTTT. Its translation is CASSPDGNQPQHF.